The rows below give T cell receptor beta chains drawn from one sample of a study of blood T cell repertoires in COVID-19. Profiling relied on immunoSEQ multiplex PCR, and the TCRdb table lists in-frame clones only, not all of them. The sample carries 120,000 or so clones, 82% recorded once. Material for sequencing was peripheral blood. These receptors all come from a woman in her seventies with acute or convalescent COVID-19. Both conserved end residues are trimmed from each CDR3.

v_call cdr3_aa
TRBV5-1 ASSFDGTGGYGYT
TRBV11-3 ASSLGQGGYGYT
TRBV7-8 ASSPRGGEYGYT
TRBV7-9 ASSSTGIDTEAF
TRBV10-3 AISSNRGEDEQF
TRBV7-2 ASSLVSGGDLYEQF
TRBV7-9 ASSVLGGGTGELF
TRBV10-2 ASSRGAIGNSPLH
TRBV29-1 SGGDYAYEQY
TRBV30 ASSGAVIYGYT
TRBV5-6 ASSLNGGASSYNEQF
TRBV12-3/TRBV12-4 ASSWDRNYEQY
TRBV14 ASTQANTGELF